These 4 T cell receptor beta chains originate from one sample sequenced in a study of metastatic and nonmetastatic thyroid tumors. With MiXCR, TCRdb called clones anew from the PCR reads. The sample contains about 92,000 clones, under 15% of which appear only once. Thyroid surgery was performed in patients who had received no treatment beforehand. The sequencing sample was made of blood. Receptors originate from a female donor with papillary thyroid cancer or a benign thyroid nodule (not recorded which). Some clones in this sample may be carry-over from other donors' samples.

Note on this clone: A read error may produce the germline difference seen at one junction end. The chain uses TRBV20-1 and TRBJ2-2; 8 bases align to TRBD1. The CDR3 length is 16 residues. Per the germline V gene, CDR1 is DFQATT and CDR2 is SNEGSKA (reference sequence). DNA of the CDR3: TGCGGTGCTGCGAGCCCGGGACAGGCGAACACCGGGGAGCTGTTTTTT. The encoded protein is CGAASPGQANTGELFF.

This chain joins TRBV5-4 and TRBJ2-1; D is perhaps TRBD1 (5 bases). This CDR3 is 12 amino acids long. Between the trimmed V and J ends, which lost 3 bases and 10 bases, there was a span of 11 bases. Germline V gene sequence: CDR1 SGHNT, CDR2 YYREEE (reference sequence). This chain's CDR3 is CASSSTVSEQFF. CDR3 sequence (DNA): TGTGCCAGCAGCTCGACAGTTTCAGAGCAGTTCTTC.

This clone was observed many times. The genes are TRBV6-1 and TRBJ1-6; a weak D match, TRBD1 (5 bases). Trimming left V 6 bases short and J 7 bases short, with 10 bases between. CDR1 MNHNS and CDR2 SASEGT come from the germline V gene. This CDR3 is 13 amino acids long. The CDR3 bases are TGTGCCAGCAGAAGCAGGGAAAATTCACCCCTCCACTTT. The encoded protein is CASRSRENSPLHF.

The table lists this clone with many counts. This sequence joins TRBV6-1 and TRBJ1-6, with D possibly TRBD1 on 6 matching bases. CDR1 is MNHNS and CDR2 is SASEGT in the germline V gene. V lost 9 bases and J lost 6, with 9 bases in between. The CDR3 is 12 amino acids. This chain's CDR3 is CASGQSNSPLHF. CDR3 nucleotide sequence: TGTGCCAGTGGACAGTCTAATTCACCCCTCCACTTT.